A selection of T cell receptor beta chains follows, all from one sample in a study of blood T cells in healthy people across ages. TCRdb used MiXCR to reprocess the 5' RACE reads, holding one entry per CDR3 protein. The sample lists under 1,000,000 distinct CDR3 sequences, more than 35% occurring once. Sequenced sample: blood. These receptor sequences come from a man at least 80 years old in good health. Each CDR3 is given with its conserved first and last residue. Fields, in order: D gene, clone size, V gene, CDR3 length, J gene, CDR3 protein, CDR3 DNA. A D gene is named only where the DNA matches it firmly. Rows may omit the clone size; those that give it use once, few, many or a size class.

TRBD2,few,TRBV12-3/TRBV12-4,16,TRBJ2-1,CASSLAGTSGSDEQFF,TGTGCCAGCAGTTTAGCTGGGACTAGCGGGAGTGATGAGCAGTTCTTC
TRBD2,.,TRBV29-1,15,TRBJ2-3,CSVGGTSGALWGQYF,TGCAGCGTGGGAGGGACTAGCGGCGCTCTGTGGGGGCAGTATTTT
.,few,TRBV20-1,15,TRBJ2-3,CSARVPSTSTDTQYF,TGCAGTGCTAGAGTTCCTAGTACTAGCACAGATACGCAGTATTTT
TRBD1,few,TRBV20-1,14,TRBJ2-5,CSASQQQGAETQYF,TGCAGTGCTAGCCAACAACAGGGGGCCGAGACCCAGTACTTC
.,.,TRBV7-8,13,TRBJ2-1,CASSFAVSGEQFF,TGTGCCAGCAGCTTCGCGGTATCAGGTGAGCAGTTCTTC
.,.,TRBV7-3,15,TRBJ2-5,CASSLNVGFGETQYF,TGTGCCAGCAGCTTAAATGTGGGGTTTGGAGAGACCCAGTACTTC
TRBD2,many,TRBV20-1,13,TRBJ2-7,CSAAAGVSYEQYF,TGCAGTGCCGCGGCGGGAGTTTCCTACGAGCAGTACTTC
.,many,TRBV5-1,12,TRBJ1-4,CASSLSHEKLFF,TGCGCCAGCAGCTTGTCTCATGAAAAACTGTTTTTT
TRBD2,.,TRBV6-5,18,TRBJ2-5,CASSYSRTSVEYQETQYF,TGTGCCAGCAGTTACTCTCGGACTAGCGTCGAGTACCAAGAGACCCAGTACTTC
.,many,TRBV7-2,16,TRBJ2-3,CASSFRSGSTKDTQYF,TGTGCCAGCAGCTTTCGTAGTGGAAGCACAAAAGATACGCAGTATTTT
.,.,TRBV24-1,15,TRBJ1-5,CATSDLGGGGQPQHF,TGTGCCACCAGTGATTTAGGGGGGGGTGGCCAGCCCCAGCATTTT
TRBD2,few,TRBV5-1,17,TRBJ2-1,CASSFVLAGGPPNEQFF,TGCGCCAGCAGCTTTGTTCTAGCGGGAGGGCCCCCTAATGAGCAGTTCTTC
.,.,TRBV3-1,13,TRBJ2-3,CASWGAAGDTQYF,TGTGCCAGCTGGGGAGCGGCCGGAGATACGCAGTATTTT
.,few,TRBV5-1,14,TRBJ2-7,CASSQSPGVWEQYF,TGCGCCAGCAGCCAATCGCCGGGGGTTTGGGAGCAGTACTTC
.,.,TRBV12-3/TRBV12-4,15,TRBJ2-6,CASSLQTAGANVLTF,TGTGCCAGCAGTCTCCAGACGGCTGGGGCCAACGTCCTGACTTTC
.,.,TRBV28,14,TRBJ1-2,CASSFAFLNYGYTF,TGTGCCAGCAGTTTTGCGTTTCTCAACTATGGCTACACCTTC
.,.,TRBV21-1,18,TRBJ2-2,CTNLGQGPTFANTGELFF,TGTACCAACCTGGGACAGGGGCCAACGTTCGCGAACACCGGGGAGCTGTTTTTT
.,.,TRBV6-5,13,TRBJ2-1,CASSYSGFVEQFF,TGTGCCAGCAGTTACAGCGGGTTCGTTGAGCAGTTCTTC
TRBD2,.,TRBV20-1,18,TRBJ2-7,CSAYPGLAVPLSSYEQYF,TGCAGTGCCTATCCGGGACTAGCCGTTCCCTTGAGCTCCTACGAGCAGTACTTC
TRBD2,.,TRBV7-2,15,TRBJ2-7,CASSRSGRIPYEQYF,TGTGCCAGCAGCCGCAGCGGGAGAATCCCCTACGAGCAGTACTTC
.,few,TRBV20-1,14,TRBJ2-5,CSASPTRRIETQYF,TGCAGTGCTAGCCCAACTCGGCGTATAGAGACCCAGTACTTC
.,.,TRBV7-2,16,TRBJ2-4,CASSFGPPGAKNIQYF,TGTGCCAGCAGCTTCGGCCCCCCTGGTGCCAAAAACATTCAGTACTTC
.,.,TRBV20-1,12,TRBJ2-5,CSAKNPVETQYF,TGCAGTGCAAAGAACCCGGTAGAGACCCAGTACTTC
.,.,TRBV6-1,15,TRBJ2-3,CASSARLGDTDTQYF,TGTGCCAGCAGTGCTAGGTTGGGGGACACAGATACGCAGTATTTT
.,many,TRBV6-1,16,TRBJ2-1,CASSPRLEIRGNEQFF,TGTGCCAGCAGCCCGCGACTAGAAATAAGGGGCAATGAGCAGTTCTTC
.,.,TRBV28,17,TRBJ1-1,CASSSPGARERNTEAFF,TGTGCCAGCAGTTCACCCGGCGCAAGGGAGAGGAACACTGAAGCTTTCTTT
.,.,TRBV2,13,TRBJ1-6,CASKDRYNSPLHF,TGTGCCAGCAAAGACAGATATAATTCACCCCTCCACTTT
.,few,TRBV18,12,TRBJ2-7,CASSPVGGEQYF,TGTGCCAGCTCACCTGTAGGGGGTGAGCAGTACTTC
TRBD2,few,TRBV7-2,18,TRBJ2-7,CASSPLGLAGGPRYEQYF,TGTGCCAGCAGCCCCCTGGGACTAGCGGGAGGGCCTAGGTACGAGCAGTACTTC
.,.,TRBV20-1,15,TRBJ2-7,CSASHGAYISYEQYF,TGCAGTGCTAGCCATGGGGCCTATATCTCCTACGAGCAGTACTTC
TRBD2,.,TRBV5-6,15,TRBJ2-3,CASRDTSGYTDTQYF,TGTGCCAGCAGAGACACTAGCGGGTACACAGATACGCAGTATTTT
.,.,TRBV6-5,13,TRBJ2-7,CASRRDSYNEQYF,TGTGCCAGCAGAAGGGACTCCTACAATGAGCAGTACTTC
.,.,TRBV21-1,14,TRBJ2-1,CASSIQGHYNEQFF,TGTGCCAGCAGCATCCAGGGCCACTACAATGAGCAGTTCTTC
TRBD2,few,TRBV18,15,TRBJ2-1,CASSLEREGLGEQFF,TGTGCCAGCTCACTCGAGCGGGAGGGCCTGGGTGAGCAGTTCTTC
.,.,TRBV10-3,14,TRBJ1-2,CAISEFEGFYGYTF,TGTGCCATCAGTGAGTTCGAGGGATTTTACGGCTACACCTTC
.,.,TRBV7-6,18,TRBJ2-7,CASSLDRPGGRPIYEQYF,TGTGCCAGCAGCTTAGACCGCCCTGGAGGGAGACCAATCTACGAGCAGTACTTC
.,.,TRBV25-1,12,TRBJ1-2,CASSDGQDGYTF,TGTGCCAGCAGTGATGGACAAGATGGCTACACCTTC
TRBD2,few,TRBV12-3/TRBV12-4,14,TRBJ2-7,CASSSSGRRNEQYF,TGTGCCAGCAGTTCTAGCGGGAGAAGGAACGAGCAGTACTTC
TRBD1,.,TRBV20-1,14,TRBJ2-7,CSAIGTGATYEQYF,TGCAGTGCTATAGGGACAGGGGCAACCTACGAGCAGTACTTC
.,.,TRBV5-1,14,TRBJ1-5,CASSPGRDRQPQHF,TGCGCCAGCAGCCCGGGTCGGGACCGCCAGCCCCAGCATTTT
.,.,TRBV4-2,13,TRBJ2-3,CASSPDPGDTQYF,TGTGCCAGCAGCCCGGACCCCGGAGATACGCAGTATTTT
.,once,TRBV7-9,15,TRBJ2-1,CASSLVPTPTSEQFF,TGTGCCAGCAGCTTAGTCCCGACCCCTACCAGTGAGCAGTTCTTC
.,.,TRBV7-2,15,TRBJ2-5,CASSLEGPPSGTQYF,TGTGCCAGCAGCTTAGAGGGACCTCCGTCTGGGACCCAGTACTTC
TRBD1,few,TRBV3-1,16,TRBJ2-5,CASSQVGTGGGQTQYF,TGTGCCAGCAGCCAAGTAGGAACAGGGGGAGGTCAGACCCAGTACTTC
.,.,TRBV28,13,TRBJ2-7,CASSLSLAYEQYF,TGTGCCAGCAGTCTCAGCCTCGCCTACGAGCAGTACTTC
.,.,TRBV3-1,15,TRBJ2-1,CASSQDQVALNEQFF,TGTGCCAGCAGCCAAGATCAGGTAGCGCTGAATGAGCAGTTCTTC
TRBD1,few,TRBV27,15,TRBJ1-6,CASSSQTGYNSPLHF,TGTGCCAGCAGTTCGCAGACAGGGTATAATTCACCCCTCCACTTT
.,.,TRBV28,16,TRBJ2-6,CASNDLEVTGANVLTF,TGTGCCAGCAATGATTTGGAGGTAACTGGGGCCAACGTCCTGACTTTC
.,.,TRBV28,16,TRBJ1-5,CASSSWTDRSNQPQHF,TGTGCCAGCAGTTCCTGGACGGACCGAAGCAATCAGCCCCAGCATTTT
.,.,TRBV11-1,15,TRBJ2-2,CASSIRTDGAGELFF,TGTGCCAGCAGCATAAGGACAGATGGTGCCGGGGAGCTGTTTTTT
TRBD2,.,TRBV9,16,TRBJ2-3,CASSVALAVPTDTQYF,TGTGCCAGCAGCGTGGCCCTAGCGGTCCCCACAGATACGCAGTATTTT
TRBD1,few,TRBV12-3/TRBV12-4,15,TRBJ2-7,CASSLLGTGKYEQYF,TGTGCCAGCAGTCTGCTGGGGACAGGGAAGTACGAGCAGTACTTC
.,.,TRBV6-6,16,TRBJ2-5,CASSYIRGYSPETQYF,TGTGCCAGCAGTTACATCAGGGGATATAGTCCTGAGACCCAGTACTTC